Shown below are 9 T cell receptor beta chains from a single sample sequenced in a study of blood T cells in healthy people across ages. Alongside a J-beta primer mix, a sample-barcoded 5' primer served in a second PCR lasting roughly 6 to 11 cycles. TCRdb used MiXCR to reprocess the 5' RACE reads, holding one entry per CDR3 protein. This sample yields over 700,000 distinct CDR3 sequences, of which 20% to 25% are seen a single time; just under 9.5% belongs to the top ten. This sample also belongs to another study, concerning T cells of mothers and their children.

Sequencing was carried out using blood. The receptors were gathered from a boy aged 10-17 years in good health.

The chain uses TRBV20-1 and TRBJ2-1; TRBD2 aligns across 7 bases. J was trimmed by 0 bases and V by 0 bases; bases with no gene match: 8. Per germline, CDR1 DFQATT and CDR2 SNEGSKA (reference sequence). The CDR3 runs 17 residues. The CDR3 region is CSARDFRSGASYNEQFF. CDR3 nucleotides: TGCAGTGCTAGAGATTTCAGGAGCGGGGCCTCCTACAATGAGCAGTTCTTC.

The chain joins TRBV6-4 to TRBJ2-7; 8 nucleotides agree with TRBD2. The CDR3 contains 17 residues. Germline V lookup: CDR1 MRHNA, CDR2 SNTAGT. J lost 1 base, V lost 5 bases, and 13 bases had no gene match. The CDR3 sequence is CASSPLLAGTSSYEQYF. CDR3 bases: TGTGCCAGCAGTCCTTTGTTAGCGGGAACTTCATCCTACGAGCAGTACTTC.

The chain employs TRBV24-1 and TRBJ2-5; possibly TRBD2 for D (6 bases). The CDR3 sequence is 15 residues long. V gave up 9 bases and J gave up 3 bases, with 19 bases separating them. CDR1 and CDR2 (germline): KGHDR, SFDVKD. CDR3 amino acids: CATQAGGVGEETQYF. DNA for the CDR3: TGTGCCACCCAGGCTGGAGGGGTTGGGGAAGAGACCCAGTACTTC.

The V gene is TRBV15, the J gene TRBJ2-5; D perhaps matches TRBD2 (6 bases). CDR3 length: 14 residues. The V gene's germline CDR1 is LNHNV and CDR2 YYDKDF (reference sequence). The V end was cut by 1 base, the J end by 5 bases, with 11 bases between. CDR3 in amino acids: CATSRVPGGETQYF. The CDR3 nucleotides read TGTGCCACCAGCAGAGTCCCAGGAGGGGAGACCCAGTACTTC.

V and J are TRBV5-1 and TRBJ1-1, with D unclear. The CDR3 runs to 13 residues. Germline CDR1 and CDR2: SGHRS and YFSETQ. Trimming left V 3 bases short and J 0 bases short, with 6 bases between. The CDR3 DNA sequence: TGCGCCAGCAGCTCCGAGATGAACACTGAAGCTTTCTTT. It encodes CASSSEMNTEAFF.

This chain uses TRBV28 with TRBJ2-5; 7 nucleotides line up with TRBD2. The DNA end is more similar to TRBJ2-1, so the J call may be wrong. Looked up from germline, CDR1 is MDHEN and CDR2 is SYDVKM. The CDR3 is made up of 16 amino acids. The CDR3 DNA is TGTGCCAGCACCCCCCTTGTGGGAGGGCTATTCGATGAGCAGTTCTTC. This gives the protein CASTPLVGGLFDEQFF.

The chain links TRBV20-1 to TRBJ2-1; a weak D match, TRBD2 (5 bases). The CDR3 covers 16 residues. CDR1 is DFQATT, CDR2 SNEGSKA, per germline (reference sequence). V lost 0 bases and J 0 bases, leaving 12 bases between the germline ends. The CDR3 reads CSARDWSGSSYNEQFF. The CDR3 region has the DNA TGCAGTGCTAGAGATTGGTCGGGAAGCTCCTACAATGAGCAGTTCTTC.

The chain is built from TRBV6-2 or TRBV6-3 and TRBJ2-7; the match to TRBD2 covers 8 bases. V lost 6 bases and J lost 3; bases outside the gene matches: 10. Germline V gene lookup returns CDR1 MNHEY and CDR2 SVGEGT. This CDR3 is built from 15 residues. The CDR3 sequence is CASSSLYSGDYEQYF. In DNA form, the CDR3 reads TGTGCCAGCAGCTCCCTATATAGCGGGGACTACGAGCAGTACTTC.

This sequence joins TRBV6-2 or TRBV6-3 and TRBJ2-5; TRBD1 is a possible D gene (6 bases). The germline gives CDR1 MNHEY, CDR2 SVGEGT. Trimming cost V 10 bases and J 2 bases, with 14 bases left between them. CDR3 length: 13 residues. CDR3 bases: TGTGCCACGAGCATAGGGGGACAAGAGACCCAGTACTTC. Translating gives CATSIGGQETQYF.